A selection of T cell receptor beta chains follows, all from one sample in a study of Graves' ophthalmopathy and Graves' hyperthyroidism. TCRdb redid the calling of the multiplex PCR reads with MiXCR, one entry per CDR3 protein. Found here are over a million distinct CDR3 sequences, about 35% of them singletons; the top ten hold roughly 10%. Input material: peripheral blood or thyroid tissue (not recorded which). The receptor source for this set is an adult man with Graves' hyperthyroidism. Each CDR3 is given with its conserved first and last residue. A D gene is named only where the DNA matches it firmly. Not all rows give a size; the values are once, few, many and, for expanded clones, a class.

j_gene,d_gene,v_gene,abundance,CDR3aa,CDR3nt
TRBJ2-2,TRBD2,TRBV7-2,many,CASSSGRRNTGELFF,TGTGCCAGCAGTAGCGGGAGGCGGAACACCGGGGAGCTGTTTTTT
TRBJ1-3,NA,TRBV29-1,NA,CRVGAISGNTIYF,TGCAGGGTAGGGGCAATTTCTGGAAACACCATATATTTT
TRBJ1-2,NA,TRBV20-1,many,CSARVEGLNYGYTF,TGCAGTGCTAGAGTCGAGGGTCTGAACTATGGCTACACCTTC
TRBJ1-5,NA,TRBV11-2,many,CASSLDGYQPQHF,TGTGCCAGCAGCTTAGATGGATATCAGCCCCAGCATTTT
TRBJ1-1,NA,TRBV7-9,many,CASSTRQSTEAFF,TGTGCCAGCAGCACTAGACAGTCCACTGAAGCTTTCTTT
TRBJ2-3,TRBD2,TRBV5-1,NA,CASSSGVASGSTDTQYF,TGCGCCAGCAGCTCAGGAGTGGCTAGCGGGAGCACAGATACGCAGTATTTT
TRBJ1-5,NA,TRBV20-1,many,CSARGDGGQPQHF,TGCAGTGCTAGAGGGGACGGGGGTCAGCCCCAGCATTTT
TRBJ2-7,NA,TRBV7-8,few,CASSNWVEGKGYEQYF,TGTGCCAGCAGCAATTGGGTGGAGGGAAAAGGCTACGAGCAGTACTTC
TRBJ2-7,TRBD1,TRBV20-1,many,CSATTGVRYEQYF,TGCAGTGCCACGACAGGGGTACGCTACGAGCAGTACTTC
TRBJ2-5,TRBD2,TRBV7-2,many,CASSLTRGGRETQYF,TGTGCCAGCAGCTTAACGCGGGGGGGCCGAGAGACCCAGTACTTC
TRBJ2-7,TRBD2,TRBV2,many,CASREGLAGYYEQYF,TGTGCCAGCAGAGAAGGACTAGCGGGCTACTACGAGCAGTACTTC
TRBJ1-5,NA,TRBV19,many,CASSQNSNQPQHF,TGTGCCAGTAGCCAAAATAGCAATCAGCCCCAGCATTTT
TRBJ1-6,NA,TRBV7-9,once,CASSLEGRTHSPLHF,TGTGCCAGCAGCTTAGAAGGCAGGACCCATTCACCCCTCCACTTT
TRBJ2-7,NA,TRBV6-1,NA,CATGARAHEQYF,TGTGCCACCGGGGCACGGGCCCACGAGCAGTACTTC
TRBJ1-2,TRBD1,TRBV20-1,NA,CSAEERDSYGYTF,TGCAGTGCTGAGGAACGGGACAGCTATGGCTACACCTTC
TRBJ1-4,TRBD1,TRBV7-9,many,CASSPPYMGDRDEKLFF,TGTGCCAGCAGCCCCCCGTATATGGGGGACAGGGATGAAAAACTGTTTTTT
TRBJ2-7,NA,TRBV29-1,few,CSVIKFSSSYEQYF,TGCAGCGTTATTAAGTTTTCTAGCTCCTACGAGCAGTACTTC
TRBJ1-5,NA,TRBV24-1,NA,CATAEGDGNQPQHF,TGTGCCACCGCGGAGGGGGATGGCAATCAGCCCCAGCATTTT
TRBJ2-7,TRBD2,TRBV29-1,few,CSVLTSGIGEQYF,TGCAGCGTTCTTACTAGCGGGATAGGGGAGCAGTACTTC
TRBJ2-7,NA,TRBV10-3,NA,CAISESVTTEQYF,TGTGCCATCAGTGAGTCGGTCACGACCGAGCAGTACTTC
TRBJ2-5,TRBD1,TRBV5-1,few,CASSFEGDRRLQETQYF,TGCGCCAGCAGCTTTGAGGGGGACAGGCGTCTTCAAGAGACCCAGTACTTC
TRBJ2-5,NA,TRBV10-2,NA,CASRGAQKTQYF,TGTGCCAGCAGAGGGGCCCAAAAGACCCAGTACTTC
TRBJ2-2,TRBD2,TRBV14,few,CASSQEGLAGNTGELFF,TGTGCCAGCAGCCAAGAAGGCCTAGCGGGGAACACCGGGGAGCTGTTTTTT
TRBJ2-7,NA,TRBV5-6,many,CASSVGPAGSYEQYF,TGTGCCAGCAGTGTTGGGCCTGCGGGGTCGTACGAGCAGTACTTC
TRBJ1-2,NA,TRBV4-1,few,CASSQDFDGANYGYTF,TGCGCCAGCAGCCAAGATTTTGACGGGGCTAACTATGGCTACACCTTC
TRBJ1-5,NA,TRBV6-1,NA,CASRHLWVNQPQHF,TGTGCCAGCAGGCATCTTTGGGTCAATCAGCCCCAGCATTTT
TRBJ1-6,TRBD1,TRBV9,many,CASSSTGQINSPLHF,TGTGCCAGCAGCTCGACGGGACAGATTAATTCACCCCTCCACTTT
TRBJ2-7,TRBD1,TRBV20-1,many,CSAPLSGGREQYF,TGCAGTGCACCTCTTTCAGGGGGAAGAGAGCAGTACTTC
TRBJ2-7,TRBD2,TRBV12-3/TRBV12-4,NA,CASSLSLAVEQYF,TGTGCCAGCAGCCTCTCCCTAGCGGTCGAGCAGTACTTC
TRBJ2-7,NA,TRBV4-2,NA,CASSQERGGGAYEQYF,TGTGCCAGCAGCCAAGAGAGAGGGGGGGGCGCCTACGAGCAGTACTTC
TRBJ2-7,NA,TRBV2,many,CASSEGSIEQYF,TGTGCCAGCAGTGAAGGCAGCATTGAGCAGTACTTC
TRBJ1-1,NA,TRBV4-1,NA,CASSQASDPNTEAFF,TGCGCCAGCAGCCAAGCATCCGACCCGAACACTGAAGCTTTCTTT